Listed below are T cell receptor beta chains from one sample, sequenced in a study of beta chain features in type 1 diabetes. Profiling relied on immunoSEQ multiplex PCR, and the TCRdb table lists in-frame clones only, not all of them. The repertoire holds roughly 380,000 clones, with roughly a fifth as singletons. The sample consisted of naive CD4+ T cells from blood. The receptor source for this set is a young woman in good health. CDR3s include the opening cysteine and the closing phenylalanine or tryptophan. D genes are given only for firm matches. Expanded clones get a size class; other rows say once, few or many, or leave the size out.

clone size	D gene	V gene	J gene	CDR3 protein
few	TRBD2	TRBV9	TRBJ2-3	CASTSSGGPDTQYF
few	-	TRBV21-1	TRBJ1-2	CASGDRGYTF
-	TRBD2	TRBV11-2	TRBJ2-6	CASRGLAGVRTGANVLTF
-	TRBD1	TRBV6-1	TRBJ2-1	CASSWDRGRGEQFF
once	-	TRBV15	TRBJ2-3	CATSGDLSSTDTQYF
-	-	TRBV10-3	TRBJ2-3	CAISDPSANTDTQYF
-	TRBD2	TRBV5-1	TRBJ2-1	CASSLVLAERQFF
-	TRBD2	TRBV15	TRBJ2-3	CATTRRGGMDTQYF
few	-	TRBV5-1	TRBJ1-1	CASSTDSYTEAFF
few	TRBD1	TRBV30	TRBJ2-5	CAWSWTGKETQYF
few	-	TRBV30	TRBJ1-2	CAWALGGARGYTF
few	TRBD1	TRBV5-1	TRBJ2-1	CASSPGQGSYNEQFF
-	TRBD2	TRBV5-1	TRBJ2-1	CASSLEVAGGRDEQFF
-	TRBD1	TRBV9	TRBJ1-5	CASSVTGGGNQPQHF
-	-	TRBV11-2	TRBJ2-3	CASSLLAYYTDTQYF
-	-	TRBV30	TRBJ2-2	CACSRGMNTGELFF
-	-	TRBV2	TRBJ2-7	CASGLPTGNYEQYF
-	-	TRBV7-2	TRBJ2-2	CASSIGTLRDTGELFF
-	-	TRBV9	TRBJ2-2	CASSYRGSNTGELFF
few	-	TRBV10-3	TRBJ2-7	CAIRVGRKGDYEQYF
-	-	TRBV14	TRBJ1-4	CASSQDSAAEKLFF
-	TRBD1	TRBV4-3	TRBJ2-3	CASSQDGQGKDTQYF
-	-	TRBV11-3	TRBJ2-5	CASSQQGKTQYF
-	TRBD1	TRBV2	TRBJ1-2	CASSKAGGEGYTF
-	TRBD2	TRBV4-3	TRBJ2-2	CASSQQGGPGELFF
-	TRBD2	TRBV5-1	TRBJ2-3	CASSLEAGDTQYF
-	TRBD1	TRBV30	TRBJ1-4	CASNRDRAEKLFF
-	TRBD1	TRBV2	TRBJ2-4	CASSEDRVIHF
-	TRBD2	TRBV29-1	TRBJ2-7	CSVGAGGDEQYF
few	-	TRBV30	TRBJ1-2	CAWSLSGNYGYTF
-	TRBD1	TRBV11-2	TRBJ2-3	CASSLYPTGKRADTQYF
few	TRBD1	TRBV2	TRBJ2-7	CASSDGTGSYEQYF
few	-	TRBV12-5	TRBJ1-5	CASGLHGPQHF
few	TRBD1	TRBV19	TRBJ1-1	CASIGGQVDTEAFF
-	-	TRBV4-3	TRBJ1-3	CASSQGSSGNTIYF
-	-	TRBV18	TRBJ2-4	CASSPLPGQGGGDQYF
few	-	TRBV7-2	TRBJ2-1	CASSPTGDEQFF
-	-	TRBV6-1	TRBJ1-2	CASSESGTVYGYTF
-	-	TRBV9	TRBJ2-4	CASSALSGYPNIQYF
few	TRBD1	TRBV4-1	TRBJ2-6	CASSLISGGFSGANVLTF
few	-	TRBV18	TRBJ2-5	CASSPSETQYF
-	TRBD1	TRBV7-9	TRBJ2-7	CASSLGQGTYEQYF